This passage covers 32 T cell receptor beta chains from one sample sequenced in a study of T cell responses to AZD1222 COVID-19 vaccine. Generated by immunoSEQ multiplex PCR, the TCRdb table keeps only in-frame clones and is missing some. The sample holds approximately 70,000 clones, around 86% seen once. This specimen consisted of peripheral blood, obtained on day 0 of AZD1222 vaccination. The source of these receptors is an adult in good health.

The rearrangement joins TRBV7-3 to TRBJ1-1; D perhaps matches TRBD1 (5 bases). This CDR3 comprises 12 residues. Per the germline V gene, CDR1 is SGHTA and CDR2 is FQGTGA. Trimming pared 5 bases from V and 4 bases from J, leaving 8 bases between. The CDR3 DNA is TGTGCCAGCAGCGGGACCGGCACTGAAGCTTTCTTT. Translation: CASSGTGTEAFF.

The chain has TRBV29-1 and TRBJ2-7; TRBD1 agrees at 7 bases. The CDR3 covers 14 residues. Germline V lookup: CDR1 SQVTM, CDR2 ANQGSEA. V was clipped by 3 bases and J by 6 bases; unmatched bases: 11. CDR3 loop: CSVERGTETGEQYF. The CDR3, as DNA: TGCAGCGTTGAGAGGGGGACAGAGACAGGCGAGCAGTACTTC.

The V and J genes are TRBV11-3 and TRBJ2-5; 8 bases align to TRBD1. V lost 4 bases, J lost 3 bases, and 4 bases stayed unmatched. This CDR3 spans 14 amino acids. The germline gives CDR1 SGHNT, CDR2 YENEEA. The CDR3 loop reads CASSSRQGKETQYF. DNA for the CDR3: TGTGCCAGCAGCTCTCGACAGGGGAAAGAGACCCAGTACTTC. The full variable domain, with the rest looked up from reference TRBV11-3 and TRBJ2-5, is EAGVVQSPRYKIIEKKQPVAFWCNPISGHNTLYWYLQNLGQGPELLIRYENEEAVDDSQLPKDRFSAERLKGVDSTLKIQPAELGDSAVYLCASSSRQGKETQYFGPGTRLLVL.

V gene TRBV20-1 combines with J gene TRBJ1-1, with D possibly being TRBD1 (6 bases). The germline V gene encodes CDR1 DFQATT and CDR2 SNEGSKA (reference sequence). The CDR3 extends over 11 amino acids. V dropped 6 bases and J dropped 10 bases, with 15 bases sitting between them. The CDR3 coding sequence is TGCAGTGCGCTGGACAGCAGGGGAGCTTTCTTT. Translating gives CSALDSRGAFF.

The chain has TRBV19 and TRBJ1-5, with D hard to call. Trimming removed 3 bases at V and 6 bases at J, with 9 bases between. The CDR3 spans 13 residues. Germline V gene lookup returns CDR1 LNHDA and CDR2 SQIVND (reference sequence). The CDR3 spells CASSIGGPQPQHF. The DNA of the CDR3 is TGTGCCAGTAGTATTGGTGGTCCTCAGCCCCAGCATTTT.

V is TRBV18 and J is TRBJ2-1; 11 bases are shared with TRBD2. The CDR3 has 19 amino acids. Germline V gene sequence: CDR1 KGHSH, CDR2 LQKENI. J gave up 6 bases and V 2 bases, and 15 bases lay outside the gene matches. The CDR3 bases are TGTGCCAGCTCACCAGAGAATAGCGGGGGGGCCGTCGGAGGCAATGAGCAGTTCTTC. It encodes CASSPENSGGAVGGNEQFF.

This rearrangement joins TRBV2 to TRBJ1-2; a possible D gene is TRBD1 (5 bases). Trimming took off 6 bases at V and 2 bases at J, with 10 bases between the two ends. CDR3 length: 13 residues. Germline CDR1 SNHLY, CDR2 FYNNEI. The CDR3 region is CASRGQVNYGYTF. The DNA for the CDR3 is TGTGCCAGCAGGGGGCAGGTGAACTATGGCTACACCTTC.

The V and J genes are TRBV6-5 and TRBJ2-7, with TRBD1 matching 9 bases. The ends lost 0 bases at V and 4 bases at J; junction bases unmatched: 4. Germline-derived CDR1 and CDR2 are MNHEY and SVGAGI. The CDR3 is 15 residues long. The CDR3 reads CASSYSGQGVYEQYF. Written as DNA, the CDR3 is TGTGCCAGCAGTTACTCGGGACAGGGTGTTTACGAGCAGTACTTC.

The V and J genes are TRBV6-5 and TRBJ1-5; D gene unclear. The germline CDR1 and CDR2 sequences are MNHEY and SVGAGI. Between the trimmed V and J ends, which lost 5 bases and 5 bases, there was a span of 10 bases. The CDR3 is made up of 13 amino acids. As DNA, the CDR3 is TGTGCCAGCAGTCATGGACGGGATCAGCCCCAGCATTTT. Protein sequence: CASSHGRDQPQHF.

The chain carries TRBV7-9 and TRBJ1-4; D not certain. The germline V gene has CDR1 SEHNR and CDR2 FQNEAQ (reference sequence). This CDR3 spans 14 amino acids. V lost 7 bases and J 8 bases, leaving 17 bases between the germline ends. The CDR3 bases are TGTGCCAGCACCTCCCCCTTTATCGCAGAAAAACTGTTTTTT. Residues: CASTSPFIAEKLFF.

This sequence joins TRBV7-9 and TRBJ1-1; D is possibly TRBD1 (5 bases). Germline CDR1 SEHNR, CDR2 FQNEAQ (reference sequence). CDR3 length: 16 residues. Trimming cost V 1 base and J 0 bases, with 12 bases left between them. This CDR3 reads CASSLGKGDMNTEAFF. The CDR3 DNA reads as TGTGCCAGCAGCTTAGGGAAAGGGGATATGAACACTGAAGCTTTCTTT.

The table lists this clone with a count of one. The junction does not match germline at one end; this may be a read error. The chain uses TRBV2 and TRBJ2-1, with 10 bases matching TRBD2. Germline V gene sequence: CDR1 SNHLY, CDR2 FYNNEI. The CDR3 is made up of 14 amino acids. CDR3 nucleotide sequence: TGTGCCAGCAGGGAAGGACTAGCGGTGCATAGTGAGTTCTTC. This sequence encodes CASREGLAVHSEFF.

This clone was detected only a few times. The chain couples TRBV6-5 to TRBJ1-5; 7 bases line up with TRBD1. This CDR3 contains 15 residues. The V gene's germline CDR1 is MNHEY and CDR2 SVGAGI. The V gene end was trimmed by 6 bases and the J gene end by 2 bases; junction bases not matched to a gene: 7. The CDR3 DNA reads TGTGCCAGCAGGAGGGGGCGAGAGGGCAATCAGCCCCAGCATTTT. It is translated as CASRRGREGNQPQHF.

CDR3 DNA: TGTGCCAGCAGCTTCGGACAGGGAGCAGATACGCAGTATTTT. Its protein product is CASSFGQGADTQYF. The chain recombines TRBV7-2 with TRBJ2-3; 8 bases align to TRBD1. V lost 3 bases and J lost 4; bases outside the gene matches: 3. Germline CDR1 is SGHTA and CDR2 is FQGNSA. CDR3 length: 14 amino acids. The full variable domain, in which reference TRBV7-2 and TRBJ2-3 provide the parts outside the CDR3, is GAGVSQSPSNKVTEKGKDVELRCDPISGHTALYWYRQSLGQGLEFLIYFQGNSAPDKSGLPSDRFSAERTGGSVSTLTIQRTQQEDSAVYLCASSFGQGADTQYFGPGTRLTVL.

The chain employs TRBV7-6 and TRBJ2-5, with TRBD1 identical over 7 bases. J gave up 4 bases and V 5 bases, and 10 bases lay outside the gene matches. The germline CDR1 and CDR2 sequences are SGHVS and FNYEAQ. The CDR3 is 15 amino acids. CDR3 residues: CASSRQGSAGETQYF. The CDR3 DNA is TGTGCCAGCAGCCGACAGGGCAGCGCAGGAGAGACCCAGTACTTC.

The V and J genes are TRBV25-1 and TRBJ1-2; D ambiguous. The CDR3 has 14 residues. Trimming pared 2 bases from V and 7 bases from J, leaving 14 bases between. The germline gives CDR1 MGHDK, CDR2 SYGVNS. The CDR3 coding sequence is TGTGCCAGCAGTGAAAGGGCGGTAGGAGGTGGCTACACCTTC. This gives the protein CASSERAVGGGYTF.

The chain links TRBV19 to TRBJ2-1; TRBD2 is a possible D gene (5 bases). Germline V CDR1 and CDR2: LNHDA, SQIVND (reference sequence). Trimming stripped 9 bases from V and 4 bases from J, with 13 bases between. CDR3 length equals 13 residues. In DNA form, the CDR3 reads TGTGCCAGCCAAGAGCGACTATACAATGAGCAGTTCTTC. Translation: CASQERLYNEQFF.

This sequence joins TRBV7-2 and TRBJ1-1; D possibly corresponds to TRBD1 (6 bases). The V end lost 3 bases, the J end lost 4 bases, and 18 bases lay between the germline ends. This CDR3 is built from 16 residues. Germline-derived CDR1 and CDR2 are SGHTA and FQGNSA. The CDR3 nucleotides are TGTGCCAGCAGCTTGCTATCGGGCCCCAGGGGCACTGAAGCTTTCTTT. It specifies CASSLLSGPRGTEAFF.

The rearrangement links TRBV6-5 to TRBJ1-1; 7 bases line up with TRBD1. Germline CDR1 MNHEY, CDR2 SVGAGI. The CDR3 has 12 amino acids. The junction had 3 bases not matched to a gene; V was cut back by 6 bases and J by 5 bases. Here the CDR3 DNA reads TGTGCCAGCAGACAGGGGTATACTGAAGCTTTCTTT. The encoded protein is CASRQGYTEAFF.

The chain couples TRBV28 to TRBJ1-2; tentatively, D is TRBD1 (5 bases). With 6 bases removed from V and 8 bases from J, the gap between germline ends came to 13 bases. CDR3 size: 12 residues. Germline assignment: CDR1 MDHEN and CDR2 SYDVKM. In DNA, the CDR3 is TGTGCCAGCAGGGGCAGGGTGGAGGGCTACACCTTC. This gives the protein CASRGRVEGYTF.

This rearrangement joins TRBV3-1 (or the pseudogene TRBV3-2) to TRBJ1-6; maybe TRBD1 (5 bases). The CDR3 sequence is 13 residues long. The V gene's germline CDR1 is LGHDT and CDR2 YNNKEL (reference sequence). Deletions cut 2 bases from V and 14 bases from J, with 13 bases between. This chain's CDR3 is CASSQPGGSALHF. CDR3 DNA: TGTGCCAGCAGCCAACCGGGGGGTTCGGCCCTCCACTTT.

The chain links TRBV28 to TRBJ1-6, with D perhaps TRBD1 (6 bases). Germline values: CDR1 MDHEN, CDR2 SYDVKM. The CDR3 is made up of 15 amino acids. V dropped 7 bases and J dropped 5 bases, with 15 bases sitting between them. For the CDR3, the DNA is TGTGCCAGCACCTTAGGGGGGGGGAATAATTCACCCCTCCACTTT. Amino acids: CASTLGGGNNSPLHF.

This clone was observed a handful of times. The V and J genes are TRBV2 and TRBJ1-1, with D perhaps matching TRBD1 (6 bases). CDR1 SNHLY and CDR2 FYNNEI come from the germline V gene. The V end lost 0 bases, the J end lost 7 bases, and 9 bases lay between the germline ends. The CDR3 totals 13 residues. CDR3 DNA: TGTGCCAGCAGTGAAGCCCAGGGGTTTGAAGCTTTCTTT. Translating gives CASSEAQGFEAFF. Drawing the rest from reference TRBV2 and TRBJ1-1, the complete variable domain is EPEVTQTPSHQVTQMGQEVILRCVPISNHLYFYWYRQILGQKVEFLVSFYNNEISEKSEIFDDQFSVERPDGSNFTLKIRSTKLEDSAMYFCASSEAQGFEAFFGQGTRLTVV.

CDR3 amino acids: CASSVERYEQFF. The DNA for the CDR3 is TGTGCCAGTAGTGTGGAGAGGTATGAGCAGTTCTTC. This chain connects TRBV19 to TRBJ2-1; D gene uncertain. From germline, CDR1 is LNHDA and CDR2 SQIVND (reference sequence). The CDR3 is made up of 12 amino acids. V dropped 5 bases and J dropped 8 bases, with 10 bases sitting between them.

This CDR3 reads CASNPTKASYNEQFF. CDR3 nucleotides: TGTGCCAGCAATCCGACGAAGGCCTCCTACAATGAGCAGTTCTTC. This sequence joins TRBV6-5 and TRBJ2-1; D gene unclear. Germline-derived CDR1 and CDR2 are MNHEY and SVGAGI. The ends were cut back, 7 bases at V and 0 bases at J, with 13 bases in the middle. The length of the CDR3 is 15 residues.

On this clone: A read error may account for a junction end that differs from germline. This sequence joins TRBV9 and TRBJ1-2; D is perhaps TRBD1 (5 bases). This CDR3 is 14 amino acids long. Germline V gene sequence: CDR1 SGDLS, CDR2 YYNGEE. CDR3 bases: TGTGCCAGCAGCGTAGAAGGCAGGGACTACGGCTACACCTTC. As protein: CASSVEGRDYGYTF.

This clone showed up just once. This chain connects TRBV7-9 to TRBJ2-7; the match to TRBD1 covers 7 bases. The CDR3 sequence is 15 residues long. Germline trimming cut 5 bases from V and 0 bases from J; bases unmatched to any gene: 7. Germline V gives CDR1 SEHNR, CDR2 FQNEAQ (reference sequence). The CDR3 bases are TGTGCCAGCAGCCCCGGGACAGCTTACTCCTACGAGCAGTACTTC. This sequence encodes CASSPGTAYSYEQYF.

This clone was seen just once. Other DNA sequences in this sample translate to the same CDR3. This chain uses TRBV12-3 or TRBV12-4 with TRBJ1-1; D is uncertain. The CDR3 covers 13 residues. The V gene lost 6 bases and the J gene lost 5 bases, with 13 bases spanning the gap. The CDR3 sequence: CASSLAEDTEAFF. In nucleotides, the CDR3 is TGTGCCAGCAGCCTAGCAGAAGATACTGAAGCTTTCTTT.

The rearrangement uses TRBV2 and TRBJ2-7, with 7 positions matching TRBD2. Germline CDR1 is SNHLY and CDR2 is FYNNEI. V lost 8 bases to trimming and J lost 4 bases; unmatched junction nucleotides: 11. This CDR3 has 14 residues. This CDR3 reads CASRWDRGGYEQYF. In DNA form, the CDR3 reads TGTGCCAGCCGGTGGGACCGCGGGGGATACGAGCAGTACTTC.

The V and J genes are TRBV5-1 and TRBJ2-7; 9 nucleotides line up with TRBD1. V dropped 0 bases and J dropped 5; count of bases not matched to a gene: 9. The CDR3 spans 16 residues. Germline V gene lookup returns CDR1 SGHRS and CDR2 YFSETQ. The CDR3 is CASSLALGTGYDEQYF. CDR3 coding DNA: TGCGCCAGCAGCTTGGCCCTCGGGACAGGGTACGACGAGCAGTACTTC.

Only a few counts were recorded for this clone. The V and J genes are TRBV3-1 (or the pseudogene TRBV3-2) and TRBJ2-7; tentatively, D is TRBD2 (6 bases). The CDR3 totals 12 residues. Per germline, CDR1 LGHDT and CDR2 YNNKEL (reference sequence). The germline V and J ends were trimmed by 4 bases and 6 bases, with 10 bases remaining between them. CDR3 DNA sequence: TGTGCCAGCAGCCGGCTCGGGGGCGAGCAGTACTTC. Translating it yields CASSRLGGEQYF.

This clone has a handful of counts. The rearrangement joins TRBV5-5 to TRBJ1-3; D not resolved. Trimming removed 4 bases from V and 0 bases from J, with 11 bases in between. Germline values: CDR1 SGHKS, CDR2 YYEKEE (reference sequence). The CDR3 sequence is 15 residues long. Here the CDR3 reads CASSKLDNSGNTIYF. In DNA, the CDR3 is TGTGCCAGCAGCAAACTTGACAACTCTGGAAACACCATATATTTT.